Listed here are 29 T cell receptor beta chains from one sample, sequenced in a study of shared clonotypes between healthy human individuals. Clones were sequenced by immunoSEQ multiplex PCR, and TCRdb holds only the in-frame ones, with some missing. The data contain approximately 180,000 clones, just under 95% of them seen just once; the ten biggest clones take up more than 0.06%. Specimen: naive CD4+ T cells sorted from blood. Subset defined: CD45RA+ positively selected. These receptors were taken from a woman aged 25 to 39 in good health.

Details on this clone: Within the sample, other DNA sequences also encode this same CDR3. The chain couples TRBV18 to TRBJ2-5; possible D gene TRBD1, 5 bases. Near its end, the DNA agrees better with TRBJ2-7, so the J call may be wrong. Per the germline V gene, CDR1 is KGHSH and CDR2 is LQKENI. CDR3 length equals 13 residues. CDR3 in amino acids: CASSPPQGYEQYF. The CDR3 nucleotides are TGTGCCAGCTCACCACCGCAGGGCTACGAGCAGTACTTC.

V usage is TRBV30 and J usage is TRBJ2-5, with D perhaps TRBD1 or TRBD2 (6 bases each). This CDR3 is 16 amino acids long. Trimming pared 0 bases from V and 0 bases from J, leaving 14 bases between. Germline loops: CDR1 GTSNPN, CDR2 SVGIG (reference sequence). CDR3 sequence (DNA): TGTGCCTGGAGTGTACGGGGGCGCCTCTACCAAGAGACCCAGTACTTC. The encoded protein is CAWSVRGRLYQETQYF.

This clone has just a few counts. V is TRBV18 and J is TRBJ1-5; D perhaps matches TRBD1 (5 bases). There are 14 residues in the CDR3. V lost 1 base and J lost 5, with 9 bases in between. Germline CDR1 reads KGHSH; CDR2 reads LQKENI. The CDR3 loop reads CASSPRQGDQPQHF. The CDR3 DNA is TGTGCCAGCTCACCACGGCAGGGTGATCAGCCCCAGCATTTT.

This CDR3 reads CAVGMYEQYF. CDR3 DNA: TGTGCCGTTGGCATGTACGAGCAGTACTTC. The chain recombines TRBV19 with TRBJ2-5, with D unclear. The J call may be faulty, since TRBJ2-7 better matches the DNA end. The CDR3 runs to 10 residues. Looked up from germline, CDR1 is LNHDA and CDR2 is SQIVND (reference sequence).

CDR3 in amino acids: CASSSPAGGREQYF. The DNA for the CDR3 is TGTGCCAGCAGTTCTCCAGCGGGAGGTCGGGAGCAGTACTTC. V and J are TRBV27 and TRBJ2-5; 9 nucleotides line up with TRBD2. The CDR3 runs to 14 residues. Germline V gene data show CDR1 as MNHEY and CDR2 as SMNVEV (reference sequence). V shed 4 bases and J 11 bases; nucleotides not matched to a gene: 11.

With regard to this clone: The same CDR3 also results from other DNA sequences found in this sample. The rearrangement uses TRBV18 and TRBJ1-1; D is undetermined. The germline V and J ends were trimmed by 0 bases and 4 bases, with 9 bases remaining between them. The germline CDR1 and CDR2 sequences are KGHSH and LQKENI. The CDR3 loop spans 14 amino acids. The CDR3 protein is CASSPPSRGTEAFF. Here the CDR3 DNA reads TGTGCCAGCTCACCACCATCCCGAGGCACTGAAGCTTTCTTT.

This clone was detected only a few times. The chain has TRBV2 and TRBJ1-2; D may be TRBD1 (5 bases). This CDR3 comprises 11 residues. V lost 7 bases and J lost 5, with 8 bases in between. Germline V gives CDR1 SNHLY, CDR2 FYNNEI. CDR3 nucleotides: TGTGCCAGCAACGAGGGGTATGGCTACACCTTC. It is translated as CASNEGYGYTF.

This clone was seen only once. The chain joins TRBV28 to TRBJ1-2, with 7 bases fitting TRBD1. Germline V gene sequence: CDR1 MDHEN, CDR2 SYDVKM. Losses at the gene ends were 5 bases for V and 8 bases for J; bases not matched to a gene: 8. The CDR3 loop spans 13 amino acids. Written as DNA, the CDR3 is TGTGCCAGCAGTCTTCGGACAGGTTACGGCTACACCTTC. It encodes CASSLRTGYGYTF.

The CDR3: CASSLAGGQYGYTF. Here the CDR3 DNA reads TGTGCCAGCAGCTTAGCAGGAGGACAATATGGCTACACCTTC. This sequence joins TRBV7-2 and TRBJ1-2; TRBD1 might be the D (5 bases). The CDR3 contains 14 residues. The germline V gene has CDR1 SGHTA and CDR2 FQGNSA. Between the trimmed V and J ends, which lost 0 bases and 5 bases, there was a span of 10 bases.

The chain couples TRBV29-1 to TRBJ2-5; D uncertain. The end of the DNA aligns better with TRBJ2-7, so the J call may be wrong. The CDR3 contains 11 residues. Looked up from germline, CDR1 is SQVTM and CDR2 is ANQGSEA. CDR3 protein: CSVELGYEQYF. CDR3 bases: TGCAGCGTTGAGTTGGGCTACGAGCAGTACTTC.

V and J are TRBV19 and TRBJ2-6; 14 bases agree with TRBD2. The germline V gene encodes CDR1 LNHDA and CDR2 SQIVND (reference sequence). V lost 7 bases and J lost 7; bases outside the gene matches: 21. The CDR3 loop spans 21 amino acids. The CDR3 is CASKALGGTSGRKVRANVLTF. CDR3 in DNA: TGTGCCAGTAAGGCGCTAGGGGGGACTAGCGGGAGAAAGGTCCGAGCCAACGTCCTGACTTTC.

The chain couples TRBV25-1 to TRBJ1-6; D gene ambiguous. Trimming pared 6 bases from V and 6 bases from J, leaving 6 bases between. Germline CDR1 MGHDK, CDR2 SYGVNS. This CDR3 has 12 amino acids. The DNA for the CDR3 is TGTGCCAGCAGCTACAGTAATTCACCCCTCCACTTT. Translating gives CASSYSNSPLHF.

This sequence joins TRBV11-1 and TRBJ2-6; a possible D gene is TRBD1 (6 bases). V lost 2 bases, J lost 1 base, and 12 bases lay in between. This CDR3 region has 17 residues. Germline lookup yields CDR1 SGHAT and CDR2 FQDESV (reference sequence). The CDR3 region is CASSLHREASGANVLTF. The DNA for the CDR3 is TGTGCCAGCAGCTTACACAGGGAAGCATCTGGGGCCAACGTCCTGACTTTC.

This clone was seen a few times. This chain uses TRBV6-1 with TRBJ2-7, with 8 nucleotides matching TRBD2. V shed 2 bases, J shed 12 bases, and the junction held 15 bases outside the gene matches. Germline assignment: CDR1 MNHNS and CDR2 SASEGT. The CDR3 loop spans 15 amino acids. This CDR3 is CASSEWFGRARGSYF. The CDR3 DNA reads TGTGCCAGCAGTGAATGGTTCGGGAGGGCCCGTGGGTCGTACTTC.

The J gene is TRBJ2-7, the V gene TRBV18, with D maybe TRBD2 (5 bases). Between the trimmed V and J ends, which lost 5 bases and 3 bases, there was a span of 14 bases. The CDR3 is 14 residues long. CDR1 and CDR2 from the germline V gene are KGHSH and LQKENI. The DNA for the CDR3 is TGTGCCAGCTCAACCTCCGACGGAGGCTACGAGCAGTACTTC. Encoded protein: CASSTSDGGYEQYF.

The chain uses TRBV5-1 and TRBJ2-5; 10 bases map to TRBD2. CDR3 size: 17 residues. Unmatched junction bases numbered 12, after V lost 0 bases and J lost 7 bases. Germline CDR1 SGHRS, CDR2 YFSETQ. CDR3 in amino acids: CASSLGTSGPFLRTQYF. CDR3 coding DNA: TGCGCCAGCAGCTTGGGGACTAGCGGTCCATTCTTGAGGACCCAGTACTTC.

The genes are TRBV28 and TRBJ2-1; 11 bases fit TRBD2. J lost 3 bases, V lost 2 bases, and 0 bases had no gene match. Germline assignment: CDR1 MDHEN and CDR2 SYDVKM. The CDR3 extends over 15 amino acids. The DNA of the CDR3 is TGTGCCAGCAGTTTACTAGCGGGAGGCTACAATGAGCAGTTCTTC. Protein product: CASSLLAGGYNEQFF.

This chain uses TRBV11-3 with TRBJ2-2; 9 nucleotides line up with TRBD2. There are 14 residues in the CDR3. Germline CDR1 and CDR2: SGHNT and YENEEA. J was trimmed by 5 bases and V by 8 bases; bases with no gene match: 6. CDR3 nucleotide sequence: TGTGCCAGCCGTGTAGCGGGAGCGACCGGGGAGCTGTTTTTT. Encoded protein: CASRVAGATGELFF.

This rearrangement joins TRBV14 to TRBJ2-7; D uncertain. The CDR3 spans 11 residues. Germline V CDR1 and CDR2: SGHDN, FVKESK. The V end lost 1 base, the J end lost 6 bases, and 4 bases lay between the germline ends. CDR3: CASSQAAEQYF. DNA for the CDR3: TGTGCCAGCAGCCAAGCGGCCGAGCAGTACTTC.

This chain uses TRBV7-9 with TRBJ2-7, with 8 bases aligning to TRBD1. Germline trimming cut 1 base from V and 4 bases from J; bases unmatched to any gene: 9. Germline CDR1 and CDR2: SEHNR and FQNEAQ (reference sequence). The CDR3 covers 16 residues. CDR3 sequence (DNA): TGTGCCAGCAGCTTAGTCCCGGGACAGGCATTGTACGAGCAGTACTTC. This encodes CASSLVPGQALYEQYF.

The chain combines TRBV6-5 with TRBJ2-1, with 7 bases lining up with TRBD1. CDR3 length equals 16 residues. J gave up 5 bases and V 0 bases, and 7 bases lay outside the gene matches. Germline V gene sequence: CDR1 MNHEY, CDR2 SVGAGI. CDR3 loop: CASSYSIGGSDNEQFF. CDR3 DNA: TGTGCCAGCAGTTACTCGATAGGGGGCTCGGACAATGAGCAGTTCTTC.

This chain connects TRBV2 to TRBJ2-1; the D gene is possibly TRBD2 (6 bases). Trimming removed 2 bases from V and 0 bases from J, with 14 bases in between. This CDR3 is 17 amino acids long. CDR1 is SNHLY and CDR2 is FYNNEI in the germline V gene. CDR3 region: CASSELGEDYSYNEQFF. CDR3 DNA sequence: TGTGCCAGCAGTGAACTGGGGGAGGACTACTCCTACAATGAGCAGTTCTTC.

This clone has a single count. The chain couples TRBV5-4 to TRBJ2-7; D is ambiguous. V lost 4 bases to trimming and J lost 2 bases, with 16 bases between them. CDR1 SGHNT and CDR2 YYREEE come from the germline V gene (reference sequence). The CDR3 extends over 15 amino acids. CDR3 region: CASSPWGGVAYEQYF. The DNA for the CDR3 is TGTGCCAGCAGCCCCTGGGGTGGGGTGGCCTACGAGCAGTACTTC.

This chain joins TRBV18 and TRBJ1-2; TRBD1 might be the D (5 bases). CDR1 is KGHSH and CDR2 is LQKENI in the germline V gene. V dropped 3 bases and J dropped 8 bases, with 19 bases sitting between them. The CDR3 runs to 15 residues. CDR3 DNA sequence: TGTGCCAGCTCACCGGGCCCTTCAAGGGGCGGGGGCTACACCTTC. It codes for CASSPGPSRGGGYTF. Based on the CDR3 plus reference TRBV18 and TRBJ1-2, the full variable domain is NAGVMQNPRHLVRRRGQEARLRCSPMKGHSHVYWYRQLPEEGLKFMVYLQKENIIDESGMPKERFSAEFPKEGPSILRIQQVVRGDSAAYFCASSPGPSRGGGYTFGSGTRLTVV.

The chain has TRBV5-6 and TRBJ1-4; D gene uncertain. The CDR3 is 15 amino acids. The germline V and J ends were trimmed by 8 bases and 5 bases, with 19 bases remaining between them. The germline V gene encodes CDR1 SGHDT and CDR2 YYEEEE. The CDR3 region is CASQRYGQTNEKLFF. DNA of the CDR3: TGTGCCAGTCAACGGTATGGTCAGACGAATGAAAAACTGTTTTTT.

V usage is TRBV2 and J usage is TRBJ1-5; a weak D match, TRBD1 (5 bases). CDR3 size: 14 residues. CDR1 and CDR2 from the germline V gene are SNHLY and FYNNEI. The V gene lost 6 bases and the J gene lost 0 bases, with 9 bases spanning the gap. In DNA, the CDR3 is TGTGCCAGCAGGGGACCGAATAGCAATCAGCCCCAGCATTTT. Its protein is CASRGPNSNQPQHF.

The V call is TRBV4-1, the J call TRBJ2-5, with D possibly matching TRBD1 (5 bases). Between the trimmed V and J ends, which lost 0 bases and 0 bases, there was a span of 8 bases. CDR3 length: 15 residues. CDR1 is MGHRA, CDR2 YSYEKL, per germline. CDR3 bases: TGCGCCAGCAGCCAAGATGGACACCACCAAGAGACCCAGTACTTC. This translates into CASSQDGHHQETQYF.

The chain links TRBV19 to TRBJ2-7, with unresolved D. Germline-derived CDR1 and CDR2 are LNHDA and SQIVND (reference sequence). The ends were cut back, 5 bases at V and 2 bases at J, with 16 bases in the middle. The CDR3 consists of 15 residues. The CDR3: CASSETDKTPYEQYF. The CDR3 DNA reads TGTGCCAGTAGTGAGACCGACAAAACTCCCTACGAGCAGTACTTC.

V gene TRBV5-1 combines with J gene TRBJ1-1; TRBD1 agrees at 7 bases. The CDR3 sequence is 16 residues long. V was clipped by 1 base and J by 2 bases; unmatched bases: 8. Germline values: CDR1 SGHRS, CDR2 YFSETQ. CDR3 loop: CASSLTPGGPNTEAFF. In nucleotides, the CDR3 is TGCGCCAGCAGCTTGACTCCAGGGGGTCCAAACACTGAAGCTTTCTTT.